Presented here are 16 T cell receptor beta chains from one specimen sequenced in a study of T cell changes during pregnancy in multiple sclerosis. Data came from immunoSEQ multiplex PCR; TCRdb stores just in-frame clones and leaves some out. Among about 68,000 clones listed, about nine tenths were seen once. This specimen was peripheral blood, taken in the third trimester of pregnancy. These receptors all come from a female donor with multiple sclerosis, enrolled in a pregnancy study.

V usage is TRBV6-1 and J usage is TRBJ1-2; D gene unclear. CDR3 length equals 12 residues. Trimming pared 3 bases from V and 5 bases from J, leaving 7 bases between. Germline assignment: CDR1 MNHNS and CDR2 SASEGT. Here the CDR3 DNA reads TGTGCCAGCAGTGATAAAATTTATGGCTACACCTTC. This encodes CASSDKIYGYTF.

The chain uses TRBV7-2 and TRBJ1-1, with TRBD1 as a possible D gene (5 bases). The CDR3 is made up of 15 amino acids. Looked up from germline, CDR1 is SGHTA and CDR2 is FQGNSA. V shed 5 bases and J shed 0 bases, with 13 bases lying between them. Here the CDR3 reads CASSNRQTMNTEAFF. CDR3 in DNA: TGTGCCAGCAGCAATAGACAGACAATGAACACTGAAGCTTTCTTT. Full variable domain (outside the CDR3, taken from reference TRBV7-2 and TRBJ1-1): GAGVSQSPSNKVTEKGKDVELRCDPISGHTALYWYRQSLGQGLEFLIYFQGNSAPDKSGLPSDRFSAERTGGSVSTLTIQRTQQEDSAVYLCASSNRQTMNTEAFFGQGTRLTVV.

The chain recombines TRBV10-2 with TRBJ2-7; 10 bases agree with TRBD2. Germline lookup yields CDR1 WSHSY and CDR2 SAAADI. CDR3 length: 15 amino acids. J lost 1 base, V lost 4 bases, and 4 bases had no gene match. CDR3 bases: TGCGCCAGCAGTGTTCCGACTAGCGGGTCCTACGAGCAGTACTTC. Its protein product is CASSVPTSGSYEQYF.

The chain recombines TRBV19 with TRBJ1-1; 8 bases map to TRBD1. Trimming removed 2 bases from V and 5 bases from J; junction bases left unmatched: 4. CDR3 length: 14 amino acids. Germline CDR1 LNHDA, CDR2 SQIVND (reference sequence). CDR3 amino acids: CASSIQGARTEAFF. CDR3 sequence (DNA): TGTGCCAGTAGTATACAGGGGGCTAGGACTGAAGCTTTCTTT.

The J gene is TRBJ2-1, the V gene TRBV7-9; 7 nucleotides align to TRBD2. The CDR3 length is 14 residues. CDR1 is SEHNR, CDR2 FQNEAQ, per germline (reference sequence). V was pared by 3 bases and J by 3 bases, with 2 bases of the junction left unmatched. The CDR3 here is CASSLGGGYNEQFF. The CDR3 nucleotides read TGTGCCAGCAGCTTGGGCGGGGGCTACAATGAGCAGTTCTTC.

The V and J genes are TRBV11-2 and TRBJ2-5, with D possibly TRBD2 on 7 matching bases. V was cut by 5 bases and J by 5 bases, with 21 bases left in between. The CDR3 has 16 amino acids. Germline CDR1 and CDR2: SGHAT and FQNNGV. The CDR3: CASSPRGAGAVETQYF. Written as DNA, the CDR3 is TGTGCCAGCAGCCCAAGAGGTGCGGGGGCGGTGGAGACCCAGTACTTC.

The rearrangement uses TRBV5-4 and TRBJ1-1; perhaps TRBD1 as D (6 bases). The V gene lost 3 bases and the J gene lost 5 bases, with 8 bases spanning the gap. The V gene's germline CDR1 is SGHNT and CDR2 YYREEE (reference sequence). CDR3 length equals 12 residues. The CDR3 loop reads CASSSGETEAFF. CDR3 sequence (DNA): TGTGCCAGCAGCTCAGGGGAGACTGAAGCTTTCTTT.

Sample share makes this clone medium-sized. The genes are TRBV6-4 and TRBJ2-7; TRBD1 matches at 8 bases. This CDR3 spans 15 amino acids. The germline V gene encodes CDR1 MRHNA and CDR2 SNTAGT. V was clipped by 4 bases and J by 3 bases; unmatched bases: 8. The CDR3 loop reads CASSGQGNRYYEQYF. In DNA form, the CDR3 reads TGTGCCAGCAGTGGACAGGGGAACCGCTACTACGAGCAGTACTTC.

This chain connects TRBV19 to TRBJ2-2; 7 bases are shared with TRBD2. The CDR3 contains 15 residues. V lost 7 bases, J lost 6 bases, and 11 bases stayed unmatched. From germline, CDR1 is LNHDA and CDR2 SQIVND (reference sequence). This chain's CDR3 is CASTRFSGLAGELFF. In DNA, the CDR3 is TGTGCCAGTACCCGGTTTAGCGGGTTGGCCGGGGAGCTGTTTTTT.

V is TRBV19 and J is TRBJ2-1; 10 nucleotides agree with TRBD2. The CDR3 runs 19 residues. Per germline, CDR1 LNHDA and CDR2 SQIVND (reference sequence). The ends lost 0 bases at V and 4 bases at J; junction bases unmatched: 12. The CDR3 bases are TGTGCCAGTAGTATAGATCAATGGGAAGGACTAGCGGATTACAATGAGCAGTTCTTC. Translating it yields CASSIDQWEGLADYNEQFF. Based on the CDR3 plus reference TRBV19 and TRBJ2-1, the full variable domain is DGGITQSPKYLFRKEGQNVTLSCEQNLNHDAMYWYRQDPGQGLRLIYYSQIVNDFQKGDIAEGYSVSREKKESFPLTVTSAQKNPTAFYLCASSIDQWEGLADYNEQFFGPGTRLTVL.

The V and J genes are TRBV6-5 and TRBJ2-1; D gene unclear. This CDR3 is 11 amino acids long. Germline CDR1 MNHEY, CDR2 SVGAGI. V was clipped by 3 bases and J by 5 bases, with 2 bases between them. CDR3 protein: CASSYNNEQFF. The CDR3, as DNA: TGTGCCAGCAGTTATAACAATGAGCAGTTCTTC.

The chain carries TRBV25-1 and TRBJ1-2; D is ambiguous. Trimming shortened V by 1 base and J by 3 bases, and 12 bases separated the two germline ends. From germline, CDR1 is MGHDK and CDR2 SYGVNS. The CDR3 spans 15 residues. The CDR3: CASSEFQRGDYGYTF. In DNA form, the CDR3 reads TGTGCCAGCAGTGAATTTCAGAGAGGAGACTATGGCTACACCTTC.

The chain combines TRBV30 with TRBJ2-2, with TRBD2 matching over 10 bases. Germline V CDR1 and CDR2: GTSNPN, SVGIG (reference sequence). The trim removed 2 bases at V and 4 bases at J, leaving 10 bases unmatched. The CDR3 sequence is 17 residues long. CDR3 loop: CAWSPDRTSGVTGELFF. CDR3 sequence (DNA): TGTGCCTGGAGTCCAGATCGGACTAGCGGAGTCACCGGGGAGCTGTTTTTT.

The rearrangement links TRBV6-6 to TRBJ1-4; the D is unclear. The CDR3 extends over 13 amino acids. V shed 0 bases and J shed 8 bases, with 7 bases lying between them. CDR1 MNHNY and CDR2 SVGAGI come from the germline V gene (reference sequence). The CDR3 sequence: CASSYSQQEKLFF. Written as DNA, the CDR3 is TGTGCCAGCAGTTACTCACAACAGGAAAAACTGTTTTTT.

The chain joins TRBV4-2 to TRBJ2-1; TRBD1 is a possible D gene (6 bases). V was trimmed by 5 bases and J by 0 bases, leaving 14 bases between them. Germline CDR1 reads LGHNA; CDR2 reads YNFKEQ. This CDR3 contains 16 residues. CDR3 amino acids: CASSGRGIYSYNEQFF. The CDR3 DNA reads as TGTGCCAGCAGCGGAAGGGGGATCTACTCCTACAATGAGCAGTTCTTC.

The chain combines TRBV19 with TRBJ2-2; 8 nucleotides agree with TRBD1. The length of the CDR3 is 14 residues. The J segment lost 1 base and the V segment lost 8 bases, leaving 3 bases of the junction unmatched. Germline V CDR1 and CDR2: LNHDA, SQIVND (reference sequence). The CDR3 here is CASGGQVNTGELFF. In DNA form, the CDR3 reads TGTGCCAGTGGGGGACAGGTGAACACCGGGGAGCTGTTTTTT.